This TCR beta chain came from a study of cytomegalovirus exposure and HLA in healthy donors. Study details: A prior study identified approximately 120 million unique TCR beta sequences from some 200 million T cells.

The study ran its PCR with 60 Vbeta and 13 Jbeta primers. TCRdb's copy holds only in-frame clones and misses some; the assay was immunoSEQ multiplex PCR. The repertoire consists of more than 110,000 clones, with around 75% occurring once and the leading ten covering over 1%. This CDR3 comprises 16 residues. V trimming: 7 bases; J trimming: 3 bases; junction bases outside the gene matches: 16. Germline V gene lookup returns CDR1 SGHRS and CDR2 YFSETQ. Points on this clone: Its antigen is unknown.

Study-level results: A later analysis linked more than 15,000 TCR beta sequences to HLA alleles at 0.05 false discovery rate.

Sequenced sample: PBMCs. The chain links TRBV5-1 to TRBJ2-7; 7 bases align to TRBD2. The clonotype originates from a female donor in good health and CMV-seronegative. The CDR3 loop is CASGDGWGGRSYEQYF. The CDR3 DNA reads as TGCGCCAGCGGGGACGGCTGGGGCGGGAGAAGCTACGAGCAGTACTTC.